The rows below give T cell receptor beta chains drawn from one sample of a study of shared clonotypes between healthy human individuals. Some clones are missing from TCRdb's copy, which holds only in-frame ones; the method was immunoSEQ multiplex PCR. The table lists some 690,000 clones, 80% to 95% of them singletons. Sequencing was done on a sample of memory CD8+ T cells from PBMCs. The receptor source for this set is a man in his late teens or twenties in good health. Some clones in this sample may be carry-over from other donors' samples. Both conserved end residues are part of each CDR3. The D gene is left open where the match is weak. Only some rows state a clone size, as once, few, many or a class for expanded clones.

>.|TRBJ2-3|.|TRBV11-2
TGTGCCAGCAGCTCTAGACAGGCTAGCACAGATACGCAGTATTTT
CASSSRQASTDTQYF
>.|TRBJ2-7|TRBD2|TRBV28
TGTGCCAGCAGTCCCGGACTAGCGGGAGGATTCCACGAGCAGTACTTC
CASSPGLAGGFHEQYF
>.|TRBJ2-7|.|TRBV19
TGTGCCAGTAGTAGAGAGGGATCGAGGGGCATGTTAATCTACGAGCAGTACTTC
CASSREGSRGMLIYEQYF
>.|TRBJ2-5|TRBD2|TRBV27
TGTGCCAGTACCACTAGCGGACGGAAGCCCCAGTACTTC
CASTTSGRKPQYF
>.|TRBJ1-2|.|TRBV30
TGTGCCTGGAGCTGGGTCGGGACATCCCGGGGGAGAGGCTACACCTTC
CAWSWVGTSRGRGYTF
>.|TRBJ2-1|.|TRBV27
TGTGCCAGCAGTTTAATGGGAGGCCCCTACAATGAGCAGTTCTTC
CASSLMGGPYNEQFF
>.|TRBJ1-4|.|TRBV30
TGTGCCTGGAGTGTAACTGCGGGGGCTAATGAAAAACTGTTTTTT
CAWSVTAGANEKLFF
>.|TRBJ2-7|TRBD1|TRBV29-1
TGCAGCGTTGAAGTTCCCGGGACAGTCTCCTACGAGCAGTACTTC
CSVEVPGTVSYEQYF
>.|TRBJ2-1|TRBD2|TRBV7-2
TGTGCCAGCAGCCCGGGGCGGGAGCTCTACAATGAGCAGTTCTTC
CASSPGRELYNEQFF
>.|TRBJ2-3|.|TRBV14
TGTGCCAGCAGCCGGACACTCCGGGGAGCCACAGATACGCAGTATTTT
CASSRTLRGATDTQYF
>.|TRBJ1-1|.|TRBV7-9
TGTGCCAGCATCGGACAGAACACTGAAGCTTTCTTT
CASIGQNTEAFF
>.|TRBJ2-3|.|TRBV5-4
TGTGCCAGCAGCGGCGGGGAAGAGAGTAACCCAGATACGCAGTATTTT
CASSGGEESNPDTQYF
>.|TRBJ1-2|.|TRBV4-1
TGCGCCAGCAGCCCAAACCCAATAGATGGCTACACCTTC
CASSPNPIDGYTF
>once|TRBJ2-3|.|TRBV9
TGTGCCAGCAGCGTCTCTGGGGTGGAGGATACGCAGTATTTT
CASSVSGVEDTQYF
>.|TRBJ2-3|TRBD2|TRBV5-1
TGCGCCAGCAGCCCTCAAGCGGGACTTGGGGCTAGCACAGATACGCAGTATTTT
CASSPQAGLGASTDTQYF
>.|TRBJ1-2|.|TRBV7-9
TGTGCCAGCAGCTTAGGACACGTTGTAAACTATGGCTACACCTTC
CASSLGHVVNYGYTF
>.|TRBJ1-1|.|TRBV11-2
TGTGCCAGCAGCTCACGCTACCGGGACGGGACCCGGAACACTGAAGCTTTCTTT
CASSSRYRDGTRNTEAFF
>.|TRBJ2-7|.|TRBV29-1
TGCAGCGTCTGGGACGGTGGGTCCTACGAGCAGTACTTC
CSVWDGGSYEQYF
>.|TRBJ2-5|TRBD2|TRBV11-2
TGTGCCATCACCGAAAGGACTAGCTCGTTGGGAGAGACCCAGTACTTC
CAITERTSSLGETQYF
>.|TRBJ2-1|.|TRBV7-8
TGTGCCAGCAGCGTCCCGGGACCTAACAATGAGCAGTTCTTC
CASSVPGPNNEQFF
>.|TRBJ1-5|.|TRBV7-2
TGTGCCAGCAGCCAGGGTTTTAGCAATCAGCCCCAGCATTTT
CASSQGFSNQPQHF
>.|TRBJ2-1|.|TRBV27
TGTGCCAGCAGTCAAGAGGGGAGTTACAATGAGCAGTTCTTC
CASSQEGSYNEQFF
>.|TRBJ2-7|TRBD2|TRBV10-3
TGTGCCATCAGTGAGAGCGGCGGGAGGGTCGAGCAGTACTTC
CAISESGGRVEQYF
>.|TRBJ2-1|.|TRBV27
TGTGCCAGCAGTTTAGCCTTATCCGTCAATGAGCAGTTCTTC
CASSLALSVNEQFF
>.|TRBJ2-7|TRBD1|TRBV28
TGTGCCAGCAGTTTAACGGACAGGGTCGACGAGCAGTACTTC
CASSLTDRVDEQYF
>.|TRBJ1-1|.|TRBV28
TGTGCCAGCACCCGCGGACACGTAATTGAAGCTTTCTTT
CASTRGHVIEAFF
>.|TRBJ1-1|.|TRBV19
TGTGCCAGTAGTATAGCCGAGGGAGGGACTGAAGCTTTCTTT
CASSIAEGGTEAFF
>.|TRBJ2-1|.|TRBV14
TGTGCCAGCACCCGAGAAGGTAGTTTGGTGGCCCCATCCTACAATGAGCAGTTCTTC
CASTREGSLVAPSYNEQFF
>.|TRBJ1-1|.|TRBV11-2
TGTGCCAGCAGCTTAGTTTCAGGGAAACATAGCACTGAAGCTTTCTTT
CASSLVSGKHSTEAFF
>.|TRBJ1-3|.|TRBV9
TGTGCCAGCAGTTTAACAGGGTCAGCGGGAAACACCATATATTTT
CASSLTGSAGNTIYF
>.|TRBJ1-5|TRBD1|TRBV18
TGTGCCAGCGCCCGGACAGGTGGAGCGCCCCAGCATTTT
CASARTGGAPQHF
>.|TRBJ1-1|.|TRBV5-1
TGCGCCAGCAGCTTGACAGGGTCAATGAACACTGAAGCTTTCTTT
CASSLTGSMNTEAFF
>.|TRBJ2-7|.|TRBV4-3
TGCGCCAGCAGCCAAGATCGAGGCAGCTACGAGCAGTACTTC
CASSQDRGSYEQYF
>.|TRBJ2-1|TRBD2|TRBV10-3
TGTGCCATCAGCGTTGATAGCGGGTTTTACAATGAGCAGTTCTTC
CAISVDSGFYNEQFF
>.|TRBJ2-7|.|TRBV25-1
TGTGCCAGCAGTGACCCTCTGTACGGGAATTGGAACGAGCAGTACTTC
CASSDPLYGNWNEQYF
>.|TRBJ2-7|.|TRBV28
TGTGCCAGCAACAAGGCTTACGAGCAGTACTTC
CASNKAYEQYF
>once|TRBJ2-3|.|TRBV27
TGTGCCAGCATCCTCGGGACAACGGGTACGCAGTATTTT
CASILGTTGTQYF
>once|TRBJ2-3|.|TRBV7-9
TGTGCCAGCAGCCCCGCACCACACACAGATACGCAGTATTTT
CASSPAPHTDTQYF
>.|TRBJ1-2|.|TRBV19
TGTGCCAGTGCCGGGGGCGGCTACACCTTC
CASAGGGYTF
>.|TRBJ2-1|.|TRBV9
TGTGCCAGCAGCGCTCGGGGGTCTGGTCCCTACAATGAGCAGTTCTTC
CASSARGSGPYNEQFF
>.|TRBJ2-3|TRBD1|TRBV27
TGTGCCAGCAGTGACAGGGTTCGGGGCACAGATACGCAGTATTTT
CASSDRVRGTDTQYF
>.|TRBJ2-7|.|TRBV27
TGTGCCAGCAGTTTAGCGGGACCGGGAGAGCAGTACTTC
CASSLAGPGEQYF
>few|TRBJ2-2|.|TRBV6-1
TGTGCCAGCACCTCAGGGGAAAAGAACACCGGGGAGCTGTTTTTT
CASTSGEKNTGELFF
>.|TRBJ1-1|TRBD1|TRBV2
TGTGCCAGCAGGGGACAGGGGCACACTGAAGCTTTCTTT
CASRGQGHTEAFF
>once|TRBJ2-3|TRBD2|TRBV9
TGTGCCAGCAGCGTAGGCGGGAGGGCCGCAGATACGCAGTATTTT
CASSVGGRAADTQYF
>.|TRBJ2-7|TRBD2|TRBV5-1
TGCGCCAGCAGCTTGTGGACTAGCGGCTCCTACGAGCAGTACTTC
CASSLWTSGSYEQYF
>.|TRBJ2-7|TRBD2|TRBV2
TGTGCCGTCCCCGGGACTAGCGGTAACTCCTACGAGCAGTACTTC
CAVPGTSGNSYEQYF